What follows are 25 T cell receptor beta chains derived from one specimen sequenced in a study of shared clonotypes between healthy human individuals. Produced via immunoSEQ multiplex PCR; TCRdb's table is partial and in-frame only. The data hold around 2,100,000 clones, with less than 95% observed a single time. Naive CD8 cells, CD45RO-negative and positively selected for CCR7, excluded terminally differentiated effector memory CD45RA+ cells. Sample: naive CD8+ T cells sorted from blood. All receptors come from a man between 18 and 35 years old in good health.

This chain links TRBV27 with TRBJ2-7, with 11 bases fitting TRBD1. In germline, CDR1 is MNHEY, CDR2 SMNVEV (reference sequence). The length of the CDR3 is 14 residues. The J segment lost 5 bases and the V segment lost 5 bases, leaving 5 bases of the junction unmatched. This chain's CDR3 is CASSLRTGGNEQYF. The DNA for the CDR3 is TGTGCCAGCAGTCTGAGGACAGGGGGCAACGAGCAGTACTTC.

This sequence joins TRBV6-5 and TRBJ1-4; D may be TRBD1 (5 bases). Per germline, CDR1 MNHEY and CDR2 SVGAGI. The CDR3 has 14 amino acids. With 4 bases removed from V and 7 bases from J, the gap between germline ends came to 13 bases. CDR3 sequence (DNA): TGTGCCAGCAGTTGGGGCCAGAGGGGTGAAAAACTGTTTTTT. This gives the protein CASSWGQRGEKLFF.

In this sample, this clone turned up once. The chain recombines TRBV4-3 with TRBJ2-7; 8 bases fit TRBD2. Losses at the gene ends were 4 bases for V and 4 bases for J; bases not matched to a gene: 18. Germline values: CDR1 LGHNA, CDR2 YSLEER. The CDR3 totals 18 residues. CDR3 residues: CASSPQKAGAGLGYEQYF. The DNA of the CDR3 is TGCGCCAGCAGCCCACAGAAAGCGGGAGCAGGTTTGGGATACGAGCAGTACTTC.

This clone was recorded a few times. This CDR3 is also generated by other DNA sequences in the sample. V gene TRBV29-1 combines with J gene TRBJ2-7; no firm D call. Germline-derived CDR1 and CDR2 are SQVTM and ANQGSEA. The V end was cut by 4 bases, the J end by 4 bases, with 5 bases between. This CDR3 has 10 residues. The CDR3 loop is CSVGDYEQYF. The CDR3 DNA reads TGCAGCGTTGGGGATTACGAGCAGTACTTC.

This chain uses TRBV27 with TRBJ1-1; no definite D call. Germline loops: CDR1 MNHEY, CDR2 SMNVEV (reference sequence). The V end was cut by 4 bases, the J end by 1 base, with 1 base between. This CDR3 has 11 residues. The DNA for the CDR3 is TGTGCCAGCAGTTCGAACACTGAAGCTTTCTTT. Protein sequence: CASSSNTEAFF.

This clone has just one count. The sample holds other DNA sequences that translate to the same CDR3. The CDR3, as DNA: TGTGCCAGCAGTTACTCCCCCGGTGGCAATCAGCCCCAGCATTTT. This codes for CASSYSPGGNQPQHF. The V and J genes are TRBV27 and TRBJ1-5; the D is unclear. In germline, CDR1 is MNHEY, CDR2 SMNVEV (reference sequence). V was shortened by 4 bases and J by 2 bases, with 12 bases between the two germline ends. The CDR3 sequence is 15 residues long.

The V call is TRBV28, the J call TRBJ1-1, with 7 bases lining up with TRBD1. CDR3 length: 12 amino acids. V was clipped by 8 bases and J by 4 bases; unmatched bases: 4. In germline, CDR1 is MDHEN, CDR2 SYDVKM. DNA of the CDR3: TGTGCCAGCGAGTCAGGGGGCACTGAAGCTTTCTTT. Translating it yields CASESGGTEAFF. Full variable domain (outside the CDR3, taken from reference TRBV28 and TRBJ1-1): DVKVTQSSRYLVKRTGEKVFLECVQDMDHENMFWYRQDPGLGLRLIYFSYDVKMKEKGDIPEGYSVSREKKERFSLILESASTNQTSMYLCASESGGTEAFFGQGTRLTVV.

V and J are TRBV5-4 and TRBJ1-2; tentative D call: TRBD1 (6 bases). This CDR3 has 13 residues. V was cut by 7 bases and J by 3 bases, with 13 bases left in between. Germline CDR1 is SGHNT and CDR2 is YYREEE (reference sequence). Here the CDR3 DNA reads TGTGCCAGCTGCAGGACAGAAGACTATGGCTACACCTTC. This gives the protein CASCRTEDYGYTF.

In nucleotides, the CDR3 is TGTGCCAGCAGTGGGACGGAATCCTACGAGCAGTACTTC. Residues: CASSGTESYEQYF. This chain uses TRBV28 with TRBJ2-7, with D perhaps assigned TRBD1 or TRBD2 (5 bases each). CDR1 MDHEN and CDR2 SYDVKM come from the germline V gene. Deletions cut 5 bases from V and 1 base from J, with 9 bases between. CDR3 length equals 13 residues. The entire variable domain, with the rest obtained from reference TRBV28 and TRBJ2-7, is as follows: DVKVTQSSRYLVKRTGEKVFLECVQDMDHENMFWYRQDPGLGLRLIYFSYDVKMKEKGDIPEGYSVSREKKERFSLILESASTNQTSMYLCASSGTESYEQYFGPGTRLTVT.

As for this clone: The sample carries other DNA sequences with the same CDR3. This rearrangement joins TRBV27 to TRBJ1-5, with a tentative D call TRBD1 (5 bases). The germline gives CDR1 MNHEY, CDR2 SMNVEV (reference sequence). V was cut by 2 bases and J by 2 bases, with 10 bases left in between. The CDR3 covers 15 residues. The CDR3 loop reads CASSLGGVGNQPQHF. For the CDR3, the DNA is TGTGCCAGCAGTTTAGGAGGGGTTGGCAATCAGCCCCAGCATTTT.

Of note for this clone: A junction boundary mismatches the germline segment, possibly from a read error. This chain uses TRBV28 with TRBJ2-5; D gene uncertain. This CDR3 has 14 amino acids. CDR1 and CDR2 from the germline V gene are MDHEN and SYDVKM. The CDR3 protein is CASSYLADQETQYF. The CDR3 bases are TGTGCCAGCAGTTACTTGGCGGACCAGGAGACCCAGTACTTC.

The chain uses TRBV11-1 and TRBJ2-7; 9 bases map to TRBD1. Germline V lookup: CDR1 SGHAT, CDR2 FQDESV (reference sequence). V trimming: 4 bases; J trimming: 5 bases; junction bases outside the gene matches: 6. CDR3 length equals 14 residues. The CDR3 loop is CASSWGQGGHEQYF. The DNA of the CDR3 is TGTGCCAGCAGCTGGGGACAGGGAGGTCACGAGCAGTACTTC.

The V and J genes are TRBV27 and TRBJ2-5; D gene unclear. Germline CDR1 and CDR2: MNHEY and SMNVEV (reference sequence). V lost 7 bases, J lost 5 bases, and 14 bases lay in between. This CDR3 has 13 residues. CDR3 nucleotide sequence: TGTGCCAGCACTAAACAAATGGGGGAGACCCAGTACTTC. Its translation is CASTKQMGETQYF.

In nucleotides, the CDR3 is TGTGCCAGTAGTATCGGAATAGGCACAGATACGCAGTATTTT. Its translation: CASSIGIGTDTQYF. The chain combines TRBV19 with TRBJ2-3, with unresolved D. CDR3 length: 14 residues. The germline V gene has CDR1 LNHDA and CDR2 SQIVND (reference sequence). V was shortened by 3 bases and J by 1 base, with 8 bases between the two germline ends.

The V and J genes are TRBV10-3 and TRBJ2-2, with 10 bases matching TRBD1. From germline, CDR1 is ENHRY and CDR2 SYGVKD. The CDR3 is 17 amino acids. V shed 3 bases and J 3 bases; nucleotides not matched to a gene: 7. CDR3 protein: CAISDLDRGSYTGELFF. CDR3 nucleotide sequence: TGTGCCATCAGTGACCTGGACAGGGGGAGTTACACCGGGGAGCTGTTTTTT.

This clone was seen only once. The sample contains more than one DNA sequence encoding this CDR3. DNA for the CDR3: TGCGCCAGCAGCTTTGGAGTTTCGTACGAGCAGTACTTC. It translates to CASSFGVSYEQYF. The chain carries TRBV5-1 and TRBJ2-7; D remains ambiguous. V was cut by 2 bases and J by 4 bases, with 10 bases left in between. Germline V gene lookup returns CDR1 SGHRS and CDR2 YFSETQ. This CDR3 spans 13 amino acids.

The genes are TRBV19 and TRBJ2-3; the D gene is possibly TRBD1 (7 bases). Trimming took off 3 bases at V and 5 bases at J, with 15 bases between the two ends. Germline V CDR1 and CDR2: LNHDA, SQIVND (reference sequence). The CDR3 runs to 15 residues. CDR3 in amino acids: CASSINQGGGDTQYF. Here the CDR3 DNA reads TGTGCCAGTAGTATCAATCAGGGGGGAGGAGATACGCAGTATTTT.

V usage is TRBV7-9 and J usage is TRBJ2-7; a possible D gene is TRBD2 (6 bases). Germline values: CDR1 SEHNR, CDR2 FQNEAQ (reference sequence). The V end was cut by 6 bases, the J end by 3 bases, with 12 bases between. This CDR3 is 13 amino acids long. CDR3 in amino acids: CASRSEEGYEQYF. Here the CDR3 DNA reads TGTGCCAGCAGGTCGGAGGAGGGCTACGAGCAGTACTTC.

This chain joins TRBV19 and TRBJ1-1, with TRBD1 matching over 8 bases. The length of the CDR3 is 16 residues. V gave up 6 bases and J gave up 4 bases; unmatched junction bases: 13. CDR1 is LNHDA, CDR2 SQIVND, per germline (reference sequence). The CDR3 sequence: CASSPLYQGAGTEAFF. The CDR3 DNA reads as TGTGCCAGTAGCCCCCTCTATCAGGGGGCTGGCACTGAAGCTTTCTTT.

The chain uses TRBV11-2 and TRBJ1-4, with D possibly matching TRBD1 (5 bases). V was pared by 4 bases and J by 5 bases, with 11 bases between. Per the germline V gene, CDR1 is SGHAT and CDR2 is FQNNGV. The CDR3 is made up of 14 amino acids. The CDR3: CASSWAGNNEKLFF. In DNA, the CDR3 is TGTGCCAGCAGCTGGGCAGGGAACAATGAAAAACTGTTTTTT.

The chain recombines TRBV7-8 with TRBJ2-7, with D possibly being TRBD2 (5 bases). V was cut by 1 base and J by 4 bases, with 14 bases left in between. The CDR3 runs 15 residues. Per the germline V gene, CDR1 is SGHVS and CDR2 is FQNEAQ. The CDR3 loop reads CASSLGSGVGYEQYF. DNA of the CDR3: TGTGCCAGCAGCTTAGGGTCCGGGGTTGGGTACGAGCAGTACTTC.

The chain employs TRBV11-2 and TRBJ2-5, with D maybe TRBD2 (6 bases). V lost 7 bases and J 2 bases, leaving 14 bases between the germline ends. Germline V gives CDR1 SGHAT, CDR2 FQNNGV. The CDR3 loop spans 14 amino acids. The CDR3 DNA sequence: TGTGCCAGCACCCCCCCGGGGGAACAAGAGACCCAGTACTTC. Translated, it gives CASTPPGEQETQYF.

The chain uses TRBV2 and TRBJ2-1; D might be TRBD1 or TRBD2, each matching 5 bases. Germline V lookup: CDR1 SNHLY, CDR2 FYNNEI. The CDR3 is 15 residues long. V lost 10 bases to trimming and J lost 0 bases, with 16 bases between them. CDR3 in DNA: TGTGCCATCTACCTCCCAGGGAGCTCCTACAATGAGCAGTTCTTC. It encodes CAIYLPGSSYNEQFF.

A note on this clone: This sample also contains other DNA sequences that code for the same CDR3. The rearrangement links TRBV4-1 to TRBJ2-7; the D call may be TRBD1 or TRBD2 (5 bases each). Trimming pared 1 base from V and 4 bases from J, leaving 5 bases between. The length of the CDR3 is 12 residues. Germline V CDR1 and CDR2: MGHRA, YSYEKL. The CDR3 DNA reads TGCGCCAGCAGCCAAGGGGGGTACGAGCAGTACTTC. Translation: CASSQGGYEQYF.

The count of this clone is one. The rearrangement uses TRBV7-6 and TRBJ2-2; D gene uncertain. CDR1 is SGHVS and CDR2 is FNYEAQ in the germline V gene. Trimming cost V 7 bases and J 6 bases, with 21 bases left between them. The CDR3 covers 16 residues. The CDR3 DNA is TGTGCCAGCACAACTTTAGGCTCCTCAGGTTCCGGGGAGCTGTTTTTT. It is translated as CASTTLGSSGSGELFF.